This TCR beta chain stems from a study of cytomegalovirus exposure and HLA in healthy donors. This clone was recorded once. The target antigen is unknown. Relative to the germline gene, one junction end is altered; a read error may explain this. Findings and caveats of the study: Reportedly, cytomegalovirus status was diagnosed with high sensitivity and specificity.

The CDR3 covers 12 residues. Germline V gene lookup returns CDR1 SQVTM and CDR2 ANQGSEA. This table comes from immunoSEQ multiplex PCR, and its TCRdb copy is limited to in-frame clones, with some not included. The sample yields about 110,000 clones, nearly 97% seen once. The chain has TRBV29-1 and TRBJ2-7, with D perhaps matching TRBD2 (6 bases). The source is a young woman in good health and CMV-seronegative. The sequencing input was PBMCs. This CDR3 reads CSVEDGGNEQYF. In DNA form, the CDR3 reads TGCAGCGTAGAAGATGGGGGGAACGAGCAGTACTTC.